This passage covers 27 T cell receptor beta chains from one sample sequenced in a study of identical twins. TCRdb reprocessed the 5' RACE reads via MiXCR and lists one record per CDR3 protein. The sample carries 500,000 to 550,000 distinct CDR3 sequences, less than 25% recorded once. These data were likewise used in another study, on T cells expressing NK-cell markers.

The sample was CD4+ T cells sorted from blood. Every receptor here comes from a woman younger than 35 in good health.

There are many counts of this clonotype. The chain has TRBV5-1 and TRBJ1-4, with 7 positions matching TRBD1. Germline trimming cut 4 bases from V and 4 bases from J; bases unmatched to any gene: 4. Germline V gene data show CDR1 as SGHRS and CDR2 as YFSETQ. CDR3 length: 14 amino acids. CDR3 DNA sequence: TGCGCCAGCAGCCTGCAGGGGGGTAATGAAAAACTGTTTTTT. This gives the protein CASSLQGGNEKLFF.

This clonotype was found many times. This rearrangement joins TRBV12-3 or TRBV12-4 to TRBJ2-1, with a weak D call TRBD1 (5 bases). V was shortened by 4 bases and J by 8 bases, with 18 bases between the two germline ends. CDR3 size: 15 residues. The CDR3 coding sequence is TGTGCCAGCAGTTCCAGGGCCCTTAGGTCCGATGAGCAGTTCTTC. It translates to CASSSRALRSDEQFF.

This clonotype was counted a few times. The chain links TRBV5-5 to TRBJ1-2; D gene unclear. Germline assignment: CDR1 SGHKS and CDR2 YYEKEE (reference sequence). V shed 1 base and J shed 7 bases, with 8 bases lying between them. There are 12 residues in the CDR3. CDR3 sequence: CASSLQESGYTF. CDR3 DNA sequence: TGTGCCAGCAGCTTGCAAGAGTCTGGCTACACCTTC.

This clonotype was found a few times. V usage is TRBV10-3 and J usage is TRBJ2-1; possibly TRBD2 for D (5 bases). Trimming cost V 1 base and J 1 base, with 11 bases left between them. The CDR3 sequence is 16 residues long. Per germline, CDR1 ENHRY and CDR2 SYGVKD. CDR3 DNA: TGTGCCATCAGTGAGTTAGCGACCCAATCCTACAATGAGCAGTTCTTC. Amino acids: CAISELATQSYNEQFF.

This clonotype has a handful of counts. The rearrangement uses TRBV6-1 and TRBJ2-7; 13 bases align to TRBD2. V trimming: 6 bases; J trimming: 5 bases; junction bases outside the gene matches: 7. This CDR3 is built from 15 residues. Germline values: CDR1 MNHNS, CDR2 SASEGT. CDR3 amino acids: CASSRTSGSSHEQYF. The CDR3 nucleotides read TGTGCCAGCAGCCGGACTAGCGGGAGCAGCCACGAGCAGTACTTC.

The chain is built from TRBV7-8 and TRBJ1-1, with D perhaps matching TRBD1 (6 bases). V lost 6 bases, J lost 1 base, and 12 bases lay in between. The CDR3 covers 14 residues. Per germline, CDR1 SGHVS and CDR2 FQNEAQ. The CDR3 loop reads CASSHRGGNTEAFF. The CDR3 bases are TGTGCCAGCAGTCACAGAGGGGGGAACACTGAAGCTTTCTTT.

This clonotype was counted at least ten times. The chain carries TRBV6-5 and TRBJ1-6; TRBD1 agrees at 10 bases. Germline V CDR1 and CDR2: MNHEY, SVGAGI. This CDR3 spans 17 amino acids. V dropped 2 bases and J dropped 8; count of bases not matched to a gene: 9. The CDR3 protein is CASSYTSPDRGYSPLHF. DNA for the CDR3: TGTGCCAGCAGTTACACTAGTCCGGACAGGGGGTATTCACCCCTCCACTTT.

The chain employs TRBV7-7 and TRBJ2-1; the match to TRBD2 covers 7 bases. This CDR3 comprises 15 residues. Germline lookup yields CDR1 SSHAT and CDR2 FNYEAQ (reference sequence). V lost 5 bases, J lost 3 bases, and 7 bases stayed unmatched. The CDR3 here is CASSAKGGVYNEQFF. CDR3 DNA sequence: TGTGCCAGCAGCGCCAAGGGAGGGGTCTACAATGAGCAGTTCTTC.

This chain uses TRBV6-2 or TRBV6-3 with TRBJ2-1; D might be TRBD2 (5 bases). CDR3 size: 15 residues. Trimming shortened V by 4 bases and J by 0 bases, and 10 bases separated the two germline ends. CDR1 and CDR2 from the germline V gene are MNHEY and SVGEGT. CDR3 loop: CASSSRGYSYNEQFF. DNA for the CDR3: TGTGCCAGCAGTTCCCGGGGTTACTCCTACAATGAGCAGTTCTTC.

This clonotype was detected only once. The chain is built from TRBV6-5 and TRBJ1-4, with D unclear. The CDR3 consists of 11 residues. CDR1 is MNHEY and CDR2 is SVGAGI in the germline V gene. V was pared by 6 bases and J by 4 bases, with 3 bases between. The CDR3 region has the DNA TGTGCCAGCAGATTTAATGAAAAACTGTTTTTT. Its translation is CASRFNEKLFF.

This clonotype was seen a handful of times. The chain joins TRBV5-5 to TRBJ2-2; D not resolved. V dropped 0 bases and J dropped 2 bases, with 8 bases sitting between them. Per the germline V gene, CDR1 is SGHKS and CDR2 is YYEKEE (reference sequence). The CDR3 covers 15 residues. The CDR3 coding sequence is TGTGCCAGCAGCTTGGGGTGGGCCAACACCGGGGAGCTGTTTTTT. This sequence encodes CASSLGWANTGELFF.

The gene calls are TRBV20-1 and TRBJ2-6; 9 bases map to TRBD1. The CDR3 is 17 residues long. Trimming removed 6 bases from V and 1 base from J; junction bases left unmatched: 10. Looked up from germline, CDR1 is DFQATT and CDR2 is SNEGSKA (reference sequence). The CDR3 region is CSANRGRDGSGANVLTF. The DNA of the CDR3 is TGCAGTGCAAACAGGGGGCGCGATGGGTCTGGGGCCAACGTCCTGACTTTC.

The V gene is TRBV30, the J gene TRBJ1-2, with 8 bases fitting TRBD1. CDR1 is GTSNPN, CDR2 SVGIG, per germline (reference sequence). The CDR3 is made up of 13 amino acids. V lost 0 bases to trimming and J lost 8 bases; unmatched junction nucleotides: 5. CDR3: CAWSVRTGHGYTF. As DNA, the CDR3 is TGTGCCTGGAGTGTCAGGACAGGGCACGGCTACACCTTC.

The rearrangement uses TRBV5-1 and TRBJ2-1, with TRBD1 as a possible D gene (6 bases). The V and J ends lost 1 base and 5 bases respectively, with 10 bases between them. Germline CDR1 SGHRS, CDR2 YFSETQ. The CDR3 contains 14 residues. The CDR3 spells CASSLQGHDNEQFF. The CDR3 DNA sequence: TGCGCCAGCAGCTTGCAGGGGCATGACAATGAGCAGTTCTTC.

The CDR3 sequence: CASSAGQTYEQYF. In nucleotides, the CDR3 is TGTGCCAGCAGCGCGGGACAGACCTACGAGCAGTACTTC. This rearrangement joins TRBV7-2 to TRBJ2-7, with TRBD1 as a possible D gene (7 bases). The CDR3 runs to 13 residues. Germline V gene lookup returns CDR1 SGHTA and CDR2 FQGNSA. Between the trimmed V and J ends, which lost 5 bases and 2 bases, there was a span of 10 bases.

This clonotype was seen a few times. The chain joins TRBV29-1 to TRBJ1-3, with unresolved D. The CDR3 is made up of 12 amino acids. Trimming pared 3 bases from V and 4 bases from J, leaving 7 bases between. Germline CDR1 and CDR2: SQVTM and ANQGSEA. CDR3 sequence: CSVDVQGNTIYF. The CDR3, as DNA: TGCAGCGTTGATGTACAGGGAAACACCATATATTTT.

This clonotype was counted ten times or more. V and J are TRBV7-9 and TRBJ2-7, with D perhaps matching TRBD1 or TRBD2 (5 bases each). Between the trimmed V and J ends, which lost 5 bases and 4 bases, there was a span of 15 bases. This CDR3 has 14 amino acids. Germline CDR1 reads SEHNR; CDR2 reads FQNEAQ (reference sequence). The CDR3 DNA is TGTGCCAGCAGCCGGGACCCCAAAGTGTACGAGCAGTACTTC. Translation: CASSRDPKVYEQYF.

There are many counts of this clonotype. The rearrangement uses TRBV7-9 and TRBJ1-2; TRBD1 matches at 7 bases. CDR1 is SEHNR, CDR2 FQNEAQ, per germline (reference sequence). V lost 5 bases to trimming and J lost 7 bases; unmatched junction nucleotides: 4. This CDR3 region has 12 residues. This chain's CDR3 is CASSRDSGGYTF. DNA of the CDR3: TGTGCCAGCAGCCGGGACAGTGGTGGCTACACCTTC.

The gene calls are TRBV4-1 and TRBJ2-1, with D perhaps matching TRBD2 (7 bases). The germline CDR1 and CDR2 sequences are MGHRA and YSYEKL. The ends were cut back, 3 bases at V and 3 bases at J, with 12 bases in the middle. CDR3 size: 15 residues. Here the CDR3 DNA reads TGCGCCAGCAGCCATGGGGGGGCGGTCTACAATGAGCAGTTCTTC. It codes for CASSHGGAVYNEQFF.

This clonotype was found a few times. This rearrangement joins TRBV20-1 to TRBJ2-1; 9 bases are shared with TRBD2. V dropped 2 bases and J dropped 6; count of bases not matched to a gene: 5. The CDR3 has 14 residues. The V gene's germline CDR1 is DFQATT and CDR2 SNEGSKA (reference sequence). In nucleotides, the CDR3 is TGCAGTGCTAGATCGGGACTAGCCCCCAATGAGCAGTTCTTC. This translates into CSARSGLAPNEQFF.

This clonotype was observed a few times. The CDR3, as DNA: TGTGCCAGCTCAAGGCGGACTAGCGAAGAGACCCAGTACTTC. This encodes CASSRRTSEETQYF. The V call is TRBV18, the J call TRBJ2-5; 9 nucleotides line up with TRBD2. Germline values: CDR1 KGHSH, CDR2 LQKENI. The CDR3 length is 14 residues. Germline trimming cut 5 bases from V and 3 bases from J; bases unmatched to any gene: 4.

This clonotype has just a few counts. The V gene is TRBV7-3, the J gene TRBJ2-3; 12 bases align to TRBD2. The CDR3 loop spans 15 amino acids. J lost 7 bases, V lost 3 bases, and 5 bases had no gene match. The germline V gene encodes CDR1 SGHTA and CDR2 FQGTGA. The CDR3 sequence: CASSFASGGGNTQYF. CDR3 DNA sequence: TGTGCCAGCAGCTTCGCTAGCGGGGGGGGAAATACGCAGTATTTT.

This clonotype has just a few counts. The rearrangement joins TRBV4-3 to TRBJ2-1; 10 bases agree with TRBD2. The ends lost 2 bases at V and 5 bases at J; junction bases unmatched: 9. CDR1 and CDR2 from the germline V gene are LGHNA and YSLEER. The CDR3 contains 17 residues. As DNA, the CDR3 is TGCGCCAGCAGCCAATTAAAAAGCGGGAGGGCCAACAATGAGCAGTTCTTC. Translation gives CASSQLKSGRANNEQFF.

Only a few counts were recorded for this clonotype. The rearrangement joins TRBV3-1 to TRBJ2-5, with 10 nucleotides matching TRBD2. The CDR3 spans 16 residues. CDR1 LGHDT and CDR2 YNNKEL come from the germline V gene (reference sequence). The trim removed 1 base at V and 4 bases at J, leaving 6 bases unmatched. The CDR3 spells CASSQGQRGGRETQYF. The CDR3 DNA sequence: TGTGCCAGCAGCCAAGGTCAGCGGGGGGGCCGAGAGACCCAGTACTTC.

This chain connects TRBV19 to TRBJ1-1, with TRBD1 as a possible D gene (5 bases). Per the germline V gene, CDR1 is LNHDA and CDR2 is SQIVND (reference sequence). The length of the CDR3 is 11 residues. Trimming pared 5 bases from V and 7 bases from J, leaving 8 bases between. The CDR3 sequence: CASSWGDEAFF. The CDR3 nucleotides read TGTGCCAGTAGTTGGGGCGATGAAGCTTTCTTT.

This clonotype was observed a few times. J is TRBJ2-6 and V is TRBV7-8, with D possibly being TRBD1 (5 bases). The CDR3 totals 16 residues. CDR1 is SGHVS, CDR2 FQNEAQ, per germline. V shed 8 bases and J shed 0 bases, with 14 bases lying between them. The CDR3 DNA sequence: TGTGCCAGCCAAATCAGGGAAAACTCTGGGGCCAACGTCCTGACTTTC. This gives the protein CASQIRENSGANVLTF.

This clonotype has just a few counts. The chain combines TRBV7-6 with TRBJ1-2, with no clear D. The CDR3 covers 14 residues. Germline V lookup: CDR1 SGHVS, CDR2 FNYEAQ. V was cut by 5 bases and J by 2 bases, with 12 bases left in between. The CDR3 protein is CASSLQTGNYGYTF. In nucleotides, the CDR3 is TGTGCCAGCAGCCTCCAGACGGGAAACTATGGCTACACCTTC.